The subject of this entry is one T cell receptor beta chain. This specimen comes from a study of shared clonotypes between healthy human individuals. Germline loops: CDR1 GTSNPN, CDR2 SVGIG (reference sequence). Trimming stripped 2 bases from V and 6 bases from J, with 14 bases between. The CDR3 consists of 15 residues. Clones were sequenced by immunoSEQ multiplex PCR, and TCRdb holds only the in-frame ones, with some missing. The repertoire holds fewer than 3 million clones, with under 95% as singletons. The specimen was naive CD4+ T cells from PBMCs. Subset specified: CD45RA+ positively selected. The source of this sequence is a man younger than 35 in good health. Some clones in this sample may be carry-over from other donors' samples. This rearrangement joins TRBV30 to TRBJ1-6; a possible D gene is TRBD1 (6 bases). In DNA form, the CDR3 reads TGTGCCTGGAGTTCACAGGGCGGAGGTAATTCACCCCTCCACTTT. Protein sequence: CAWSSQGGGNSPLHF.